The rows below give T cell receptor beta chains drawn from one sample of a study of neurological immune-mediated disorders. TCRdb reprocessed the 5' RACE reads with MiXCR, giving one entry per CDR3 protein. The sample has 25,000 or so distinct CDR3 sequences; about 13% are singletons. What was sequenced was CD4+ T cells from blood. The receptors were gathered from a female donor with HTLV-1-associated myelopathy (HAM/TSP). Each CDR3 is given with its conserved first and last residue. D genes are given only for firm matches.

J gene	D gene	V gene	CDR3 protein
TRBJ1-1	.	TRBV20-1	CSARDKGAFF
TRBJ2-1	TRBD2	TRBV3-1	CASREERGSGNEQFF
TRBJ1-2	.	TRBV5-6	CASSSAPSGRVYGYTF
TRBJ2-1	TRBD1	TRBV7-3	CASPPGGAPYNEQFF
TRBJ2-7	.	TRBV6-1	CASSERGGDEQYF
TRBJ2-1	TRBD2	TRBV12-3/TRBV12-4	CASTPSAGGYNEQFF
TRBJ2-1	.	TRBV3-1	CASSPGAGVDEQFF
TRBJ1-5	.	TRBV2	CASSGLRDSNQPQHF
TRBJ2-3	.	TRBV4-3	CASSQDPRAADTQYF
TRBJ1-1	.	TRBV12-3/TRBV12-4	CASSYHGLEAFF
TRBJ1-1	.	TRBV20-1	CSARDRGKHTEAFF